This T cell receptor (beta chain) is from a study of T cell responses to AZD1222 COVID-19 vaccine. Details on this clone: What it recognizes is unknown.

Some clones are missing from TCRdb's copy, which holds only in-frame ones; the method was immunoSEQ multiplex PCR. The sample shows some 200,000 clones, 85% to 95% of them seen only once. This CDR3 has 15 amino acids. Looked up from germline, CDR1 is MGHRA and CDR2 is YSYEKL. Trimming left V 1 base short and J 5 bases short, with 12 bases between. Study conclusions and caveats: There were repertoire samples only from the period after the peak T cell response. Increases in Spike-specific TCR breadth and depth were seen after two AZD1222 doses. Donors in the cohort were predominantly white British and more often female, and clonal diversity was possibly underestimated.

Investigators merged groups given second doses at roughly 4 or roughly 12 weeks. The sample in question was peripheral blood, obtained 28 days after the second AZD1222 dose. The rearrangement uses TRBV4-1 and TRBJ2-4, with TRBD1 as a possible D gene (6 bases). This clonotype was obtained from an adult who received the AZD1222 COVID-19 vaccine. The CDR3 region has the DNA TGCGCCAGCAGCCAAGCACTGGACAGCCAAAACATTCAGTACTTC. Protein: CASSQALDSQNIQYF.